A single sample gave rise to the 20 T cell receptor beta chains below, sequenced in a study of CD8+CD57+ T cells in acquired aplastic anemia. Genomic DNA served as template for TCR beta VDJ and CDR3 profiling. Each CDR3 protein gets one entry after TCRdb re-called the reads with MiXCR. In the table there are some 120,000 distinct CDR3 sequences, around 50% of which are singletons. The material sequenced was sorted CD4+, CD8+, or CD8+CD57+ T cells (not recorded which) from PBMCs. These receptors all stem from a human donor in good health, serving as a control.

This chain links TRBV4-1 with TRBJ2-1, with D perhaps matching TRBD1 or TRBD2 (6 bases each). Trimming left V 4 bases short and J 2 bases short, with 15 bases between. The germline V gene encodes CDR1 MGHRA and CDR2 YSYEKL. This CDR3 is built from 16 residues. The CDR3 nucleotides read TGCGCCAGCAGCCCACCCCCCCGGGGGCCCTACAATGAGCAGTTCTTC. Translation: CASSPPPRGPYNEQFF.

The table lists this clonotype with a few counts. The chain has TRBV19 and TRBJ1-1; D unclear. Trimming cost V 3 bases and J 2 bases, with 7 bases left between them. The length of the CDR3 is 13 residues. The germline V gene encodes CDR1 LNHDA and CDR2 SQIVND (reference sequence). The CDR3 bases are TGTGCCAGTAGTATGAAGGGAAACACTGAAGCTTTCTTT. Its protein is CASSMKGNTEAFF.

The chain has TRBV29-1 and TRBJ1-4; unclear D gene. V dropped 7 bases and J dropped 7 bases, with 13 bases sitting between them. The CDR3 has 12 amino acids. From germline, CDR1 is SQVTM and CDR2 ANQGSEA. CDR3 sequence reads: CSASLGSEKLFF. The CDR3 coding sequence is TGCAGCGCCTCACTAGGCTCTGAAAAACTGTTTTTT.

There are many counts of this clonotype. The chain combines TRBV6-2 or TRBV6-3 with TRBJ2-5; D is perhaps TRBD2 (6 bases). The CDR3 has 17 amino acids. Germline loops: CDR1 MNHEY, CDR2 SVGEGT. V was shortened by 0 bases and J by 1 base, with 15 bases between the two germline ends. This CDR3 reads CASSYSSSRGVQETQYF. CDR3 nucleotides: TGTGCCAGCAGTTACTCCTCGAGTCGCGGGGTCCAAGAGACCCAGTACTTC.

This clonotype was seen more than once but under ten times. CDR3 DNA sequence: TGCAGCGTTGTAAGGACGGACTATGGCTACACCTTC. Translation gives CSVVRTDYGYTF. The V and J genes are TRBV29-1 and TRBJ1-2; no clear D gene. CDR3 length: 12 amino acids. The germline gives CDR1 SQVTM, CDR2 ANQGSEA. The V end was cut by 4 bases, the J end by 3 bases, with 9 bases between. Full variable domain (rest looked up from reference TRBV29-1 and TRBJ1-2): SAVISQKPSRDICQRGTSLTIQCQVDSQVTMMFWYRQQPGQSLTLIATANQGSEATYESGFVIDKFPISRPNLTFSTLTVSNMSPEDSSIYLCSVVRTDYGYTFGSGTRLTVV.

The J gene is TRBJ2-7, the V gene TRBV25-1; 7 nucleotides line up with TRBD1. Looked up from germline, CDR1 is MGHDK and CDR2 is SYGVNS. The CDR3 spans 14 residues. V lost 4 bases, J lost 6 bases, and 9 bases stayed unmatched. The CDR3 here is CASSAEGQSAEQYF. The CDR3, as DNA: TGTGCCAGCAGTGCCGAGGGACAGTCGGCCGAGCAGTACTTC.

This sequence joins TRBV2 and TRBJ2-1; 13 bases line up with TRBD2. The CDR3 has 15 residues. Germline V lookup: CDR1 SNHLY, CDR2 FYNNEI. Losses at the gene ends were 5 bases for V and 8 bases for J; bases not matched to a gene: 6. CDR3 coding DNA: TGTGCCAGCAGTCCGGGACTAGCGGGGATTGATGAGCAGTTCTTC. It encodes CASSPGLAGIDEQFF.

The table lists this clonotype with a few counts. The J gene is TRBJ2-7, the V gene TRBV13; 16 bases fit TRBD2. Germline values: CDR1 PRHDT, CDR2 FYEKMQ (reference sequence). This CDR3 comprises 19 residues. V was pared by 5 bases and J by 4 bases, with 14 bases of the junction left unmatched. CDR3 sequence: CASSPPGTSGGALIYEQYF. As DNA, the CDR3 is TGTGCCAGCAGCCCTCCCGGGACTAGCGGGGGGGCTTTAATATACGAGCAGTACTTC.

Ten or more counts support this clonotype. The chain carries TRBV25-1 and TRBJ2-7, with TRBD1 matching over 8 bases. This CDR3 is built from 13 residues. With V trimmed by 9 bases and J by 4 bases, 8 bases remained unmatched. In germline, CDR1 is MGHDK, CDR2 SYGVNS. The CDR3 is CARRQGKGYEQYF. In DNA, the CDR3 is TGTGCCAGGAGACAGGGGAAAGGGTACGAGCAGTACTTC.

In the case of this clonotype: Being one base from a much bigger clone, this may be a read error. This chain links TRBV11-1 with TRBJ2-1; D gene ambiguous. CDR1 is SGHAT and CDR2 is FQDESV in the germline V gene (reference sequence). The CDR3 spans 15 residues. The CDR3 sequence is CAGSLSGYPYNEQFF. The CDR3, as DNA: TGTGCCGGCAGCTTATCAGGCTATCCCTACAATGAGCAGTTCTTC.

This clonotype was seen many times. The chain joins TRBV5-1 to TRBJ1-1; D may be TRBD1 (5 bases). CDR3 length: 16 residues. The germline gives CDR1 SGHRS, CDR2 YFSETQ. Trimming took 1 base from V and 3 from J, leaving 16 bases between them. CDR3 protein: CASSLRIGGTDTEAFF. CDR3 in DNA: TGCGCCAGCAGCTTGAGGATTGGGGGGACGGACACTGAAGCTTTCTTT. The full variable domain, its missing parts supplied by reference TRBV5-1 and TRBJ1-1, is KAGVTQTPRYLIKTRGQQVTLSCSPISGHRSVSWYQQTPGQGLQFLFEYFSETQRNKGNFPGRFSGRQFSNSRSEMNVSTLELGDSALYLCASSLRIGGTDTEAFFGQGTRLTVV.

This clonotype was found many times. The chain employs TRBV9 and TRBJ2-1, with 10 bases matching TRBD2. V lost 4 bases and J lost 6; bases outside the gene matches: 10. Germline values: CDR1 SGDLS, CDR2 YYNGEE. The CDR3 has 16 amino acids. The chain's CDR3 is CASSKISGLALNEQFF. For the CDR3, the DNA is TGTGCCAGCAGCAAAATCTCGGGACTAGCGCTCAATGAGCAGTTCTTC. Drawing the rest from reference TRBV9 and TRBJ2-1, the complete variable domain is DSGVTQTPKHLITATGQRVTLRCSPRSGDLSVYWYQQSLDQGLQFLIQYYNGEERAKGNILERFSAQQFPDLHSELNLSSLELGDSALYFCASSKISGLALNEQFFGPGTRLTVL.

The V and J genes are TRBV7-2 and TRBJ1-2; 8 bases map to TRBD1. The CDR3 has 15 amino acids. Germline lookup yields CDR1 SGHTA and CDR2 FQGNSA. J lost 5 bases, V lost 3 bases, and 8 bases had no gene match. The CDR3 nucleotides are TGTGCCAGCAGCTTCACAGGGGGGGACTTGTATGGCTACACCTTC. Translated, it gives CASSFTGGDLYGYTF.

Worth noting for this clonotype: Its ends do not fully match the called genes, so a read error is possible. This chain uses TRBV2 with TRBJ2-5; 15 bases are a match to TRBD2. The CDR3 loop spans 16 amino acids. Per germline, CDR1 SNHLY and CDR2 FYNNEI. DNA for the CDR3: TGTGCCACCAGTGACGGACTAGCGGGAGGGCCCGAGACCCAGTACTTC. Its protein product is CATSDGLAGGPETQYF.

The chain has TRBV11-2 and TRBJ2-7; D may correspond to TRBD1 or TRBD2 (7 bases each). The CDR3 contains 15 residues. Germline CDR1 and CDR2: SGHAT and FQNNGV. Trimming left V 5 bases short and J 3 bases short, with 17 bases between. CDR3 protein: CASSGQGEGYYEQYF. DNA for the CDR3: TGTGCCAGCAGCGGGCAGGGGGAGGGCTACTACGAGCAGTACTTC.

This chain links TRBV7-3 with TRBJ2-3; 12 bases are shared with TRBD2. V lost 4 bases to trimming and J lost 6 bases; unmatched junction nucleotides: 8. From germline, CDR1 is SGHTA and CDR2 FQGTGA. This CDR3 contains 16 residues. CDR3 sequence: CASSSGLAGWTDTQYF. For the CDR3, the DNA is TGTGCCAGCAGCTCCGGACTAGCGGGGTGGACTGATACGCAGTATTTT.

The chain is built from TRBV7-9 and TRBJ2-5, with 7 positions matching TRBD2. V trimming: 10 bases; J trimming: 0 bases; junction bases outside the gene matches: 2. The length of the CDR3 is 12 residues. CDR1 and CDR2 (germline): SEHNR, FQNEAQ (reference sequence). CDR3 loop: CATGRYQETQYF. The CDR3 DNA sequence: TGTGCCACCGGGAGGTACCAAGAGACCCAGTACTTC.

The V call is TRBV5-4, the J call TRBJ1-6, with no clear D. From germline, CDR1 is SGHNT and CDR2 YYREEE (reference sequence). V lost 3 bases to trimming and J lost 0 bases, with 13 bases between them. This CDR3 region has 17 residues. The CDR3 loop reads CASSYGPESSYNSPLHF. In nucleotides, the CDR3 is TGTGCCAGCAGCTACGGACCGGAGAGCTCCTATAATTCACCCCTCCACTTT.

A remark on this clonotype: At one of its ends the junction is not consistent with the germline gene, which may arise from a read error. The chain links TRBV19 to TRBJ2-7; the D is unclear. The CDR3 length is 14 residues. The germline CDR1 and CDR2 sequences are LNHDA and SQIVND (reference sequence). The CDR3 DNA reads as TGTGTCAGTAGTCTCCGGGCCAATTCTGACGAGCAGTACTTC. Protein sequence: CVSSLRANSDEQYF.

This clonotype was found once. J is TRBJ1-5 and V is TRBV2; D possibly corresponds to TRBD1 (5 bases). Germline CDR1 and CDR2: SNHLY and FYNNEI. This CDR3 contains 13 residues. V lost 7 bases and J 4 bases, leaving 11 bases between the germline ends. The CDR3 nucleotides are TGTGCCAGCACCCGGGACCTTAATCAGCCCCAGCATTTT. Translating gives CASTRDLNQPQHF.